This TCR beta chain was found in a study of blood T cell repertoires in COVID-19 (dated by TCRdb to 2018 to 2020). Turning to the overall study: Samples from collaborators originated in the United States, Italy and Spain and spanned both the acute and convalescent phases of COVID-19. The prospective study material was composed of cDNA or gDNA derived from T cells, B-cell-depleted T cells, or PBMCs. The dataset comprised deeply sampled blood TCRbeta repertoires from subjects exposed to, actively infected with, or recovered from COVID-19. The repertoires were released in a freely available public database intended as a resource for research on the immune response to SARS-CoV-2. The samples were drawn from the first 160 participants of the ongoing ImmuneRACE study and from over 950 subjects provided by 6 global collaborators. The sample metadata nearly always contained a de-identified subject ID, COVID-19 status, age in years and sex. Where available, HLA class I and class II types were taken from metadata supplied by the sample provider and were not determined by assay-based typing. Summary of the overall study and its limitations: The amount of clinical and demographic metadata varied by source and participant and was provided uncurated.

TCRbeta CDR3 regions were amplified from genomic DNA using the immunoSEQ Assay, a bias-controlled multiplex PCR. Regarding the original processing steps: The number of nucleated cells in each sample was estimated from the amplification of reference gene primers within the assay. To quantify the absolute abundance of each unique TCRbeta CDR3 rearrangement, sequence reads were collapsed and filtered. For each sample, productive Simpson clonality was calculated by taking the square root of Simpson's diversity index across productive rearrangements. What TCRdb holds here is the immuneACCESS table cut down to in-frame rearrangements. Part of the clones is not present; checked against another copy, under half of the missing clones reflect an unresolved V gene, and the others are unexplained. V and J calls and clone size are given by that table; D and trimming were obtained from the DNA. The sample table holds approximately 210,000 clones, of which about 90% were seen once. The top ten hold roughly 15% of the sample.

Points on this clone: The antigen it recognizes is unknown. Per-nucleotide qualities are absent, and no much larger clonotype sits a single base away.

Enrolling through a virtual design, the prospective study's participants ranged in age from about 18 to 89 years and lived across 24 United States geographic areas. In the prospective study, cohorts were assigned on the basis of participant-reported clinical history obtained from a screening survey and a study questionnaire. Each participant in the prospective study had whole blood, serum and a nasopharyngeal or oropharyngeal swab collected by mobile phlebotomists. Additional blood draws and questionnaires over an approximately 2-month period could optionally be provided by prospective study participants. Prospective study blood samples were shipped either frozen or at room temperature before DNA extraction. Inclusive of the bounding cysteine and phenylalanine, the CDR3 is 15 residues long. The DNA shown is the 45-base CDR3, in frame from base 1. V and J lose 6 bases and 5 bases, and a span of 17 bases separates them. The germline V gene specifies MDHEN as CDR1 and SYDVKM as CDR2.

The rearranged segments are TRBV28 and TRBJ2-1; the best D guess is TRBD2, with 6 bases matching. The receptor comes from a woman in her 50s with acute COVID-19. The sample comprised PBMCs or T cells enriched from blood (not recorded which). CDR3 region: CASRTYRGRHNEQFF. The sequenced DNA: TGTGCCAGCAGGACATACCGGGGGAGGCACAATGAGCAGTTCTTC.